This note documents a single TCR beta chain sequence. Antigen specificity is unknown. Trimming took 11 bases from V and 6 from J; bases not matched to a gene: 10. The CDR3 sequence is 13 residues long. Germline V CDR1 and CDR2: SEHNR, FQNEAQ (reference sequence). This entry comes from a study of T-cell reconstitution after alpha-beta-depleted transplantation in children. Whole-study findings and limits: Alpha-beta T cells present about two months after transplant were reported to originate from several hundred expanded graft clones. T-cell counts and diversity were attributed mostly to newly produced T cells one year after transplant.

This sample's TCRbeta library carried unique molecular identifier barcodes. From the PCR reads, TCRdb called clonotypes with MiXCR, one entry per CDR3 protein. Among around 490,000 distinct CDR3 sequences listed, about an eighth were seen once. The genes are TRBV7-9 and TRBJ2-3, with 8 bases fitting TRBD1. This specimen was PBMCs, mostly from graft donor cells, taken 180 days after TCRalphabeta/CD19-depleted stem cell transplant. The sequence came from a female patient between 2 and 10 years old who had a stem cell transplant for aplastic anemia, so the T cells may come from the graft donor. The CDR3 is CASRTGLSDTQYF. The DNA of the CDR3 is TGTGCCTCGCGGACAGGGCTTTCGGATACGCAGTATTTT.